This note documents a single TCR beta chain sequence. This record comes from a study of blood T cell repertoires in COVID-19. Germline V CDR1 and CDR2: MNHEY, SVGEGT. This CDR3 has 18 amino acids. V was pared by 4 bases and J by 0 bases, with 8 bases of the junction left unmatched. Original processing notes: Reference gene primer amplification gave nucleated cell count estimates. Sequencing was performed with immunoSEQ multiplex PCR; in TCRdb, only in-frame clones are kept and a portion is missing. The V and J calls and clone size are taken from that table; D and trimming were inferred from the DNA. This sample has roughly 100,000 clones, with around 94% found just once.

This rearrangement joins TRBV6-2 or TRBV6-3 to TRBJ2-1; 11 nucleotides line up with TRBD2. The TCR was taken from a man aged 50 to 60 with active COVID-19. Sequenced sample: peripheral blood. As DNA, the CDR3 is TGTGCCAGCAGTTCGGGACTAGCGGCCCAAATCTCCTACAATGAGCAGTTCTTC. This codes for CASSSGLAAQISYNEQFF.